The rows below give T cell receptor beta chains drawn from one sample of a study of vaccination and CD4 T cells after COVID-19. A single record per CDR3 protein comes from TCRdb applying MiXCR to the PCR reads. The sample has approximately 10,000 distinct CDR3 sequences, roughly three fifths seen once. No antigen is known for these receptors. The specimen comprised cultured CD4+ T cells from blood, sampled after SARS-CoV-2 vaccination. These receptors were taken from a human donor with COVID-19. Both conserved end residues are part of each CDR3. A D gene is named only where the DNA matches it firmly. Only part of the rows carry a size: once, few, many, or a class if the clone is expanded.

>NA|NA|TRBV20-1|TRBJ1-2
TGCAGTGCTAGACAGGGAACCTATGGCTACACCTTC
CSARQGTYGYTF
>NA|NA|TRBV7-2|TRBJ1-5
TGTGCCAGCAGCTTAGACCGAGACATCCAGCCCCAGCATTTT
CASSLDRDIQPQHF
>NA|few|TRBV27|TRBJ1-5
TGTGCCAGCAGTTTGAGGGCGAGCAGCAATCAGCCCCAGCATTTT
CASSLRASSNQPQHF
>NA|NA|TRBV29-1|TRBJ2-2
TGCAGCGTTGAAGCACAGGGCGTCAGGGAGCTGTTTTTT
CSVEAQGVRELFF
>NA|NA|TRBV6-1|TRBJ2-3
TGTGCCAGCAGGCGGACAGTGACAGATACGCAGTATTTT
CASRRTVTDTQYF
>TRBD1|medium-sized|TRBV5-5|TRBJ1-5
TGTGCCAGCAGCTTGGAGGGACAGGCGGGTCAGCCCCAGCATTTT
CASSLEGQAGQPQHF
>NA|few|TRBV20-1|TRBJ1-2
TGCAGTGCCTCCCCGACAGCAGGGTCGGGCTACACCTTC
CSASPTAGSGYTF
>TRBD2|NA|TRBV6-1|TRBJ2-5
TGTGCCAGCCTAGCGGGGCGGGAGACCCAGTACTTC
CASLAGRETQYF
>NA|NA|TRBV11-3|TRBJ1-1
TGTGCCAGCAGCTTAGGGGGCAGTAACGCTGAAGCTTTCTTT
CASSLGGSNAEAFF
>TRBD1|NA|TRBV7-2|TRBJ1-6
TGTGCCAGCAGCTCGGACAGGGGGCAATTGTCACCCCTCCACTTT
CASSSDRGQLSPLHF
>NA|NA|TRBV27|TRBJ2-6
TGTGCCAGCACCTACAGGGGAGGCTCTGGGGCCAACGTCCTGACTTTC
CASTYRGGSGANVLTF
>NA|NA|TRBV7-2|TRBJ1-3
TGTGCCAGCAGCTTCTCAGACTCTGGAAACACCATATATTTT
CASSFSDSGNTIYF
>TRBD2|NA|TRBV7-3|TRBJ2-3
TGTGCCAGCAGCTTAATGGCGGGGGGAAGCACAGATACGCAGTATTTT
CASSLMAGGSTDTQYF
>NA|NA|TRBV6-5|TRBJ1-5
TGTGCCAGCAGTTCGACAGTGGGCAATCAGCCCCAGCATTTT
CASSSTVGNQPQHF
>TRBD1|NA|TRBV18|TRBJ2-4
TGTGCCAGCTCAACCCGCACACCCGGACAGGGTATGAGCAAAAACATTCAGTACTTC
CASSTRTPGQGMSKNIQYF
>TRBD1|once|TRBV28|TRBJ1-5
TGTGCCAGCAGTTTCTGGGTACAGGGGAATCAGCCCCAGCATTTT
CASSFWVQGNQPQHF
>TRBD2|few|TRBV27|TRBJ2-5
TGTGCCAGCAGACGGACTAGCGGACAAGAGACCCAGTACTTC
CASRRTSGQETQYF
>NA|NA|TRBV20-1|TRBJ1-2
TGCAGTGCTAGAGTCGGTAACTATGGCTACACCTTC
CSARVGNYGYTF
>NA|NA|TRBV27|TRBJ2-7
TGTGCCAGGAGGGCGGGGAGCAGGAGGGGACACGAGCAGTACTTC
CARRAGSRRGHEQYF
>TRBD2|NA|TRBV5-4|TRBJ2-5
TGTGCCAGCAGCTCCCGATCGGGGGGAGGAGAGACCCAGTACTTC
CASSSRSGGGETQYF
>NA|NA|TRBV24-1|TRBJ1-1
TGTGCCACCAGCTCGACCTGGGAGAACACTGAAGCTTTCTTT
CATSSTWENTEAFF
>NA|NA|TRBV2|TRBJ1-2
TGTGCCAGCAAGGGTGGGAACGCTATCTATGGCTACACCTTC
CASKGGNAIYGYTF
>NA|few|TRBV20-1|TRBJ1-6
TGCAGTGCTAGAGATCAGCGGGCCAGCGCTAATTCACCCCTCCACTTT
CSARDQRASANSPLHF
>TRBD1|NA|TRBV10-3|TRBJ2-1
TGTGCCATCACTTCGACAGGGGCATCCTACAATGAGCAGTTCTTC
CAITSTGASYNEQFF
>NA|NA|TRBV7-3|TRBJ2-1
TGTGCCAGCAGCTTAATATACGAGGGTGAGCAGTTCTTC
CASSLIYEGEQFF
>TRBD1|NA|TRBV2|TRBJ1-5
TGTGCCAGCAGTGAGACAGGGCGAGAACCGCATTTT
CASSETGREPHF
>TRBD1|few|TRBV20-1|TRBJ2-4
TGCAGTGCTGATAAACAGGGGGCGGCCTCGAACATTCAGTACTTC
CSADKQGAASNIQYF
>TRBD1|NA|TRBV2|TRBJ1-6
TGTGCCAGCAGCGAGGGACAGGTCAATTCACCCCTCCACTTT
CASSEGQVNSPLHF
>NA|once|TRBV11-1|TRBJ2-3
TGTGCCACCGGGACGGCTAGCACAGATACGCAGTATTTT
CATGTASTDTQYF
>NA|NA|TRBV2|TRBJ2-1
TGTGCCAGCAGTCCCCCCGGGCAGGGCCGTTGCAATGAGCAGTTCTTC
CASSPPGQGRCNEQFF
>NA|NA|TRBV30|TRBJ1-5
TGTGCCTGGAGTCTACGGGCAGGGGTAAGGCAGCCCCAGCATTTT
CAWSLRAGVRQPQHF
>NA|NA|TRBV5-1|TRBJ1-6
TGCGCCAGCAGCCGAGAGCTAAATTCACCCCTCCACTTT
CASSRELNSPLHF
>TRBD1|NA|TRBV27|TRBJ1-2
TGTGCCAGCAGTTCCCGGACAGGGGCTTTCTATGGCTACACCTTC
CASSSRTGAFYGYTF
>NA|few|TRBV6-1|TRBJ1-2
TGTGCCAGCACAGGAAGTAGGGAGGGCTCGGACTATGGCTACACCTTC
CASTGSREGSDYGYTF
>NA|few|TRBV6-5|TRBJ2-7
TGTGCCAGCAGTTACTCGATGGGGCAGAACTACGAGCAGTACTTC
CASSYSMGQNYEQYF
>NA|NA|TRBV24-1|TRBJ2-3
TGTGCCACCAGTGAGGGGGGAATGAATGCAGATACGCAGTATTTT
CATSEGGMNADTQYF
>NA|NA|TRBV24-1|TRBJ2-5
TGTGCCACCAGTCTCGGGGAGACCCAGTACTTC
CATSLGETQYF
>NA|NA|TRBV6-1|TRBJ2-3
TGTGCCGGTCGGGTAGGTGACGCAGATACGCAGTATTTT
CAGRVGDADTQYF
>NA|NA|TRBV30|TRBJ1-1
TGTGCCTGGAAAGGACAGTGGACGGTCTTCTTT
CAWKGQWTVFF
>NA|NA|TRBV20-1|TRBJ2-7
TGCAGTGCTAGAATCCGGGTGGAGGACGGCGAGCAGTACTTC
CSARIRVEDGEQYF
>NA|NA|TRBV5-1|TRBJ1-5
TGCGCCAGCAGCCAGGAGGGGGGAGGGACTCAGCCCCAGCATTTT
CASSQEGGGTQPQHF
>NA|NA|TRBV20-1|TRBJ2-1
TGCAGTGCTAGCCCCTCCGGGGTTGAGGGTGAGCAGTTCTTC
CSASPSGVEGEQFF
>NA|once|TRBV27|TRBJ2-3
TGTGCCTTTGAGGGGTCGGGGGCCCGCACAGATACGCAGTATTTT
CAFEGSGARTDTQYF
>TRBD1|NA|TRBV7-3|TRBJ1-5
TGTGCCAGCAGCTTTACAGGGGGTCAGCCCCAGCATTTT
CASSFTGGQPQHF
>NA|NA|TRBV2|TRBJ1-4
TGTGCCAGCACACAGGGTAATGAAAAACTGTTTTTT
CASTQGNEKLFF
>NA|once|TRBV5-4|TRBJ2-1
TGTGCCAGCAGCTTCAGGGGGGTAGTGGATGAGCAGTTCTTC
CASSFRGVVDEQFF
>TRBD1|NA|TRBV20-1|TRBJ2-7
TGCAGTGCTAGGCGTAGGGACAGGGGTCTCTCCTACGAGCAGTACTTC
CSARRRDRGLSYEQYF